A selection of T cell receptor beta chains follows, all from one sample in a study of T cells in localized non-small cell lung cancer. Produced via immunoSEQ multiplex PCR; TCRdb's table is partial and in-frame only. The data hold around 30,000 clones, with around 90% observed a single time. Sequences were derived from peripheral blood, sampled before any cancer treatment. The origin of the receptors is a female donor at least 60 years old with stage III squamous cell lung carcinoma. Each CDR3 is given with its conserved first and last residue. A D gene is named only where the DNA matches it firmly. Only part of the rows carry a size: once, few, many, or a class if the clone is expanded.

cdr3_nt: TGTGCCAGCAGTTTAACGGCAGACAATCAGCCCCAGCATTTT
cdr3_aa: CASSLTADNQPQHF
j_call: TRBJ1-5
clone_size: .
v_call: TRBV28
d_call: .

cdr3_nt: TGTGCCAGCAGTGAGAGGCATTTGAGAATCTCCTATAATTCACCCCTCCACTTT
cdr3_aa: CASSERHLRISYNSPLHF
j_call: TRBJ1-6
clone_size: .
v_call: TRBV2
d_call: .

cdr3_nt: TGTGCCAGCAGCGCCCAATGGGGCGGGAGTAGGTACGAGCAGTACTTC
cdr3_aa: CASSAQWGGSRYEQYF
j_call: TRBJ2-7
clone_size: .
v_call: TRBV7-6
d_call: TRBD2

cdr3_nt: TGTGCCAGCAGGGATACAATAGTCCACACTGAAGCTTTCTTT
cdr3_aa: CASRDTIVHTEAFF
j_call: TRBJ1-1
clone_size: few
v_call: TRBV6-5
d_call: .

cdr3_nt: TGTGCCAGCAGTGATGGTAGAGCCAGCAATCAGCCCCAGCATTTT
cdr3_aa: CASSDGRASNQPQHF
j_call: TRBJ1-5
clone_size: .
v_call: TRBV2
d_call: .

cdr3_nt: TGCGCCAGCAGCCAAGAAGACAGCCTGCCGGTCCTTGGAAACACCATATATTTT
cdr3_aa: CASSQEDSLPVLGNTIYF
j_call: TRBJ1-3
clone_size: .
v_call: TRBV4-1
d_call: .

cdr3_nt: TGTGCCAGCAGTATTGTGGACACAGATACGCAGTATTTT
cdr3_aa: CASSIVDTDTQYF
j_call: TRBJ2-3
clone_size: .
v_call: TRBV28
d_call: .

cdr3_nt: TGTGCCAGCAGAACAACACAGGGCTCCTACGAGCAGTACTTC
cdr3_aa: CASRTTQGSYEQYF
j_call: TRBJ2-7
clone_size: once
v_call: TRBV5-6
d_call: .

cdr3_nt: TGCGCCAGCAGCCATGCGGTAGGGGTAGAGACCCAGTACTTC
cdr3_aa: CASSHAVGVETQYF
j_call: TRBJ2-5
clone_size: .
v_call: TRBV4-3
d_call: .

cdr3_nt: TGTGCCAGTACCCAAGCGGGCAGGAGGAACACCGGGGAGCTGTTTTTT
cdr3_aa: CASTQAGRRNTGELFF
j_call: TRBJ2-2
clone_size: .
v_call: TRBV19
d_call: .

cdr3_nt: TGTGCCAGCAGTTACTCGAGCGGGAGTCAGCCCTACGAGCAGTACTTC
cdr3_aa: CASSYSSGSQPYEQYF
j_call: TRBJ2-7
clone_size: .
v_call: TRBV6-5
d_call: TRBD2

cdr3_nt: TGTGCCAGCAGCTTGGAACCGTCCTATGGCTACACCTTC
cdr3_aa: CASSLEPSYGYTF
j_call: TRBJ1-2
clone_size: .
v_call: TRBV5-5
d_call: .

cdr3_nt: TGCAGCGCCGCGCAGGGGAGTCAAGAGACCCAGTACTTC
cdr3_aa: CSAAQGSQETQYF
j_call: TRBJ2-5
clone_size: .
v_call: TRBV29-1
d_call: .

cdr3_nt: TGTGCCAGCAACCCCAACGGGGGGGCAAATGAGCAGTTCTTC
cdr3_aa: CASNPNGGANEQFF
j_call: TRBJ2-1
clone_size: .
v_call: TRBV7-9
d_call: TRBD2

cdr3_nt: TGTGCCAGCACCGGGACAGGGTTCTCACCCCTCCACTTT
cdr3_aa: CASTGTGFSPLHF
j_call: TRBJ1-6
clone_size: .
v_call: TRBV28
d_call: TRBD1

cdr3_nt: TGTGCCAGCAGTTACGGACAGAATCAGCCCCAGCATTTT
cdr3_aa: CASSYGQNQPQHF
j_call: TRBJ1-5
clone_size: few
v_call: TRBV6-5
d_call: .

cdr3_nt: TGTGCCAGTAGTATTCCCGGGACAGCAAGAGAGACCCAGTACTTC
cdr3_aa: CASSIPGTARETQYF
j_call: TRBJ2-5
clone_size: .
v_call: TRBV19
d_call: TRBD1

cdr3_nt: TGTGCCAGCAGTGCGGGCAGGGGGGTAGGTACTGAAGCTTTCTTT
cdr3_aa: CASSAGRGVGTEAFF
j_call: TRBJ1-1
clone_size: .
v_call: TRBV2
d_call: TRBD1

cdr3_nt: TGTGCCAGCAGTGACATCATCCTAGGGGAGACCCAGTACTTC
cdr3_aa: CASSDIILGETQYF
j_call: TRBJ2-5
clone_size: .
v_call: TRBV2
d_call: .

cdr3_nt: TGTGCCAGCGCAGCGACTAGTTATACAGATACGCAGTATTTT
cdr3_aa: CASAATSYTDTQYF
j_call: TRBJ2-3
clone_size: .
v_call: TRBV28
d_call: .

cdr3_nt: TGTGCCAGCAGCTTAGGCCAGGGGGGAGGGTACGAGCAGTACTTC
cdr3_aa: CASSLGQGGGYEQYF
j_call: TRBJ2-7
clone_size: .
v_call: TRBV5-5
d_call: .

cdr3_nt: TGTGCCAGCCCTGGAGAGAGCTCCTACGAGCAGTACTTC
cdr3_aa: CASPGESSYEQYF
j_call: TRBJ2-7
clone_size: .
v_call: TRBV6-1
d_call: .

cdr3_nt: TGCAGCACTCATAAGGGAGATACGCAGTATTTT
cdr3_aa: CSTHKGDTQYF
j_call: TRBJ2-3
clone_size: .
v_call: TRBV29-1
d_call: .

cdr3_nt: TGTGCCAGTCAACCGGGACTCGGCACAGATACGCAGTATTTT
cdr3_aa: CASQPGLGTDTQYF
j_call: TRBJ2-3
clone_size: few
v_call: TRBV7-2
d_call: .

cdr3_nt: TGTGCCAGTAGTATTACGACTTTGGAGGACACCGGGGAGCTGTTTTTT
cdr3_aa: CASSITTLEDTGELFF
j_call: TRBJ2-2
clone_size: .
v_call: TRBV19
d_call: .

cdr3_nt: TGTGCCAGCACACGGGGCGGAAACACCATATATTTT
cdr3_aa: CASTRGGNTIYF
j_call: TRBJ1-3
clone_size: .
v_call: TRBV2
d_call: .

cdr3_nt: TGTGCCAGCAGCCGAACAGGGAGCACTGAAGCTTTCTTT
cdr3_aa: CASSRTGSTEAFF
j_call: TRBJ1-1
clone_size: once
v_call: TRBV28
d_call: .

cdr3_nt: TGTGCCAGCAGCAGCTTAACCGGGAGCTCCTACGAGCAGTACTTC
cdr3_aa: CASSSLTGSSYEQYF
j_call: TRBJ2-7
clone_size: .
v_call: TRBV5-4
d_call: .

cdr3_nt: TGTGCCAGCAGCGGGAAAGGGACCTCCGGAAACACCATATATTTT
cdr3_aa: CASSGKGTSGNTIYF
j_call: TRBJ1-3
clone_size: .
v_call: TRBV9
d_call: .

cdr3_nt: TGTGCCAGCAGTTTAGTACAATTCACAGATACGCAGTATTTT
cdr3_aa: CASSLVQFTDTQYF
j_call: TRBJ2-3
clone_size: .
v_call: TRBV28
d_call: .

cdr3_nt: TGTGCCAGCAGGATACAGGCGACCACTGAAGCTTTCTTT
cdr3_aa: CASRIQATTEAFF
j_call: TRBJ1-1
clone_size: .
v_call: TRBV28
d_call: .

cdr3_nt: TGTGCCAGTGGCCCAGGGGGCATTAGCAATCAGCCCCAGCATTTT
cdr3_aa: CASGPGGISNQPQHF
j_call: TRBJ1-5
clone_size: .
v_call: TRBV19
d_call: TRBD1

cdr3_nt: TGTGCCAGCAGTTTATTATCAGGGAGCTCCTACAATGAGCAGTTCTTC
cdr3_aa: CASSLLSGSSYNEQFF
j_call: TRBJ2-1
clone_size: .
v_call: TRBV27
d_call: .

cdr3_nt: TGTGCCAGCAGCTTAGGGAGACCTAATGAGCAGTTCTTC
cdr3_aa: CASSLGRPNEQFF
j_call: TRBJ2-1
clone_size: .
v_call: TRBV7-6
d_call: .

cdr3_nt: TGTGCCAGCAGCCAGGGACAGGGGGTTAGGTATGGCTACACCTTC
cdr3_aa: CASSQGQGVRYGYTF
j_call: TRBJ1-2
clone_size: .
v_call: TRBV9
d_call: TRBD1

cdr3_nt: TGTGCCAGCAGCTCGGTAACCGGGGAGCTGTTTTTT
cdr3_aa: CASSSVTGELFF
j_call: TRBJ2-2
clone_size: .
v_call: TRBV11-3
d_call: .

cdr3_nt: TGTGCCAGCAGCGTAGGAGGGGCGAGCGTCGAGCAGTACTTC
cdr3_aa: CASSVGGASVEQYF
j_call: TRBJ2-7
clone_size: .
v_call: TRBV9
d_call: .

cdr3_nt: TGCGCCAGCAGCAGCGGACAGGCAACAACTAAAAACATTCAGTACTTC
cdr3_aa: CASSSGQATTKNIQYF
j_call: TRBJ2-4
clone_size: .
v_call: TRBV4-1
d_call: TRBD1

cdr3_nt: TGCGCCAGCAGCAAAGAGGCTAACTATGGCTACACCTTC
cdr3_aa: CASSKEANYGYTF
j_call: TRBJ1-2
clone_size: .
v_call: TRBV10-1
d_call: .

cdr3_nt: TGTGCCAGCATGAACAGAGACACCTACGAGCAGTACTTC
cdr3_aa: CASMNRDTYEQYF
j_call: TRBJ2-7
clone_size: .
v_call: TRBV28
d_call: .

cdr3_nt: TGTGCCAGCAGTTTGTTGGGGGCAAATGGCTACACCTTC
cdr3_aa: CASSLLGANGYTF
j_call: TRBJ1-2
clone_size: .
v_call: TRBV27
d_call: .

cdr3_nt: TGTGCCTGGAGTGTATTTGGGCTCGGAGGGGATACGCAGTATTTT
cdr3_aa: CAWSVFGLGGDTQYF
j_call: TRBJ2-3
clone_size: .
v_call: TRBV30
d_call: .

cdr3_nt: TGTGCCAGCAGCCGGACTAGTCGGGGTGTCGAGCAGTACTTC
cdr3_aa: CASSRTSRGVEQYF
j_call: TRBJ2-7
clone_size: few
v_call: TRBV6-5
d_call: TRBD2

cdr3_nt: TGTGCTAGCAGCTTAGCCTACTCCTACGAGCAGTACTTC
cdr3_aa: CASSLAYSYEQYF
j_call: TRBJ2-7
clone_size: .
v_call: TRBV7-7
d_call: .

cdr3_nt: TGTGCCAGCAGCCCCCCGGGACAGGGGGGCTACGAGCAGTACTTC
cdr3_aa: CASSPPGQGGYEQYF
j_call: TRBJ2-7
clone_size: .
v_call: TRBV7-2
d_call: TRBD1

cdr3_nt: TGTGCCAGCAGCTTGGGGGACAGCTATGGCTACACCTTC
cdr3_aa: CASSLGDSYGYTF
j_call: TRBJ1-2
clone_size: few
v_call: TRBV5-6
d_call: TRBD1

cdr3_nt: TGTGCCAGCAGCGCCAGCTCGGGGGCCTACAATGAGCAGTTCTTC
cdr3_aa: CASSASSGAYNEQFF
j_call: TRBJ2-1
clone_size: .
v_call: TRBV7-9
d_call: .

cdr3_nt: TGTGCCAGCAGCCCCCAGGGTAGCGGGAGGGGCAATGAGCAGTTCTTC
cdr3_aa: CASSPQGSGRGNEQFF
j_call: TRBJ2-1
clone_size: .
v_call: TRBV27
d_call: TRBD2

cdr3_nt: TGTGCCAGCAAAAGAGGACAGGGAAACACTGAAGCTTTCTTT
cdr3_aa: CASKRGQGNTEAFF
j_call: TRBJ1-1
clone_size: once
v_call: TRBV9
d_call: TRBD1

cdr3_nt: TGTGCCAGTCAGACAGGGACGAGTGGCTACACCTTC
cdr3_aa: CASQTGTSGYTF
j_call: TRBJ1-2
clone_size: .
v_call: TRBV19
d_call: TRBD1

cdr3_nt: TGTGCCAGCAGCCAAACGGGACTGAACTCTGGAAACACCATATATTTT
cdr3_aa: CASSQTGLNSGNTIYF
j_call: TRBJ1-3
clone_size: .
v_call: TRBV28
d_call: .

cdr3_nt: TGTGCCAGCAGGCCGCCCAGGGGTTCCGTAAATGGCTACACCTTC
cdr3_aa: CASRPPRGSVNGYTF
j_call: TRBJ1-2
clone_size: .
v_call: TRBV5-4
d_call: .